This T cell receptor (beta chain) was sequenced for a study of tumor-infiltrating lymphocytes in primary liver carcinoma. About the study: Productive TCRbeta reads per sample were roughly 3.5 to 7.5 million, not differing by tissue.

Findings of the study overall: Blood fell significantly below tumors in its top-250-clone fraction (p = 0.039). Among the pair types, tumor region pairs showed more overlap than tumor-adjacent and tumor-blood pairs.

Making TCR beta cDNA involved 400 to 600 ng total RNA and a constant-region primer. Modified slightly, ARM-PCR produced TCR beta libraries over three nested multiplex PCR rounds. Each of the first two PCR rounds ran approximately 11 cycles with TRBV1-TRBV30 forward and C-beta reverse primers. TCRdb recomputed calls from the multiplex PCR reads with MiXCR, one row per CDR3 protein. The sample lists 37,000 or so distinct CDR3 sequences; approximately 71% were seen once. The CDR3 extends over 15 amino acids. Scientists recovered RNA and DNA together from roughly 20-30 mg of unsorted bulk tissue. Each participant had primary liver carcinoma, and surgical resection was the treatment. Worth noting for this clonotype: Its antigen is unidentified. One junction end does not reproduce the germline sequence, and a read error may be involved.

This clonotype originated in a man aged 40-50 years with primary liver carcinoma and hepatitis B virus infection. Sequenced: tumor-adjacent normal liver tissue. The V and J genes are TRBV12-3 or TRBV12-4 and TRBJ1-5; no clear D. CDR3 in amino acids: CTSTRGTSINQPQHF. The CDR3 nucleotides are TGTACCAGCACGCGTGGCACCTCAATAAATCAGCCCCAGCATTTT.